What follows are 26 T cell receptor beta chains derived from one specimen sequenced in a study of T cell responses to AZD1222 COVID-19 vaccine. The assay was immunoSEQ multiplex PCR, and TCRdb's table has in-frame clones only and misses some. The table shows 80,000 to 95,000 clones, with about 92% occurring only once. This specimen was peripheral blood, taken on day 0 of AZD1222 vaccination. The receptors were sampled from an adult in good health.

This chain links TRBV7-9 with TRBJ2-2, with 8 nucleotides matching TRBD1. J was trimmed by 5 bases and V by 5 bases; bases with no gene match: 7. This CDR3 is built from 15 residues. In germline, CDR1 is SEHNR, CDR2 FQNEAQ (reference sequence). The DNA of the CDR3 is TGTGCCAGCAGCCCCGACAGGGGATGGACCGGGGAGCTGTTTTTT. It is translated as CASSPDRGWTGELFF.

This sequence joins TRBV19 and TRBJ1-5; weak D call: TRBD1 (5 bases). The germline gives CDR1 LNHDA, CDR2 SQIVND (reference sequence). Trimming shortened V by 6 bases and J by 4 bases, and 7 bases separated the two germline ends. CDR3 length: 12 amino acids. DNA for the CDR3: TGTGCCAGTAGACCAGGGAATCAGCCCCAGCATTTT. It codes for CASRPGNQPQHF. The full variable domain, with the rest looked up from reference TRBV19 and TRBJ1-5, is DGGITQSPKYLFRKEGQNVTLSCEQNLNHDAMYWYRQDPGQGLRLIYYSQIVNDFQKGDIAEGYSVSREKKESFPLTVTSAQKNPTAFYLCASRPGNQPQHFGDGTRLSIL.

This clone has only a few counts. The chain employs TRBV7-9 and TRBJ2-2; TRBD2 might be the D (6 bases). Trimming stripped 6 bases from V and 6 bases from J, with 14 bases between. The CDR3 runs to 14 residues. Germline V lookup: CDR1 SEHNR, CDR2 FQNEAQ (reference sequence). The DNA of the CDR3 is TGTGCCAGCAGACCCGGGACTGCGCCCGGGGAGCTGTTTTTT. This translates into CASRPGTAPGELFF.

The chain couples TRBV12-5 to TRBJ2-2; the match to TRBD1 covers 7 bases. The V segment lost 2 bases and the J segment 1 base; nucleotides outside the gene matches: 19. Germline values: CDR1 LGHNT, CDR2 FRNRAP. The CDR3 loop spans 21 amino acids. DNA of the CDR3: TGTGCTAGTGGTTTGATTGTTGCCCCATACCCGGGACAGATGAACACCGGGGAGCTGTTTTTT. Protein sequence: CASGLIVAPYPGQMNTGELFF.

The rearrangement links TRBV2 to TRBJ2-7; no clear D. The CDR3 runs 12 residues. Looked up from germline, CDR1 is SNHLY and CDR2 is FYNNEI. V was shortened by 5 bases and J by 3 bases, with 8 bases between the two germline ends. CDR3 in amino acids: CASSPTNYEQYF. DNA for the CDR3: TGTGCCAGCAGTCCTACTAACTACGAGCAGTACTTC.

The rearrangement joins TRBV7-6 to TRBJ2-7, with 7 bases identical to TRBD2. V lost 1 base to trimming and J lost 0 bases; unmatched junction nucleotides: 6. Germline CDR1 and CDR2: SGHVS and FNYEAQ. This CDR3 region has 16 residues. The CDR3 is CASSLGGGGSSYEQYF. CDR3 sequence (DNA): TGTGCCAGCAGCTTAGGGGGCGGGGGTAGCTCCTACGAGCAGTACTTC.

The rearrangement uses TRBV9 and TRBJ2-6, with D perhaps being TRBD1 or TRBD2 (5 bases each). The ends were cut back, 8 bases at V and 2 bases at J, with 14 bases in the middle. The CDR3 is made up of 15 amino acids. Germline CDR1 SGDLS, CDR2 YYNGEE. CDR3 amino acids: CARTGPPPGANVLTF. In DNA, the CDR3 is TGTGCCAGGACGGGGCCACCTCCTGGGGCCAACGTCCTGACTTTC.

V and J are TRBV9 and TRBJ2-7, with TRBD1 identical over 10 bases. The CDR3 runs to 14 residues. The germline V gene has CDR1 SGDLS and CDR2 YYNGEE. With V trimmed by 3 bases and J by 6 bases, 6 bases remained unmatched. The CDR3 region has the DNA TGTGCCAGCAGCGCAGGGACAGGGGTCTCCGAGCAGTACTTC. Amino acid sequence: CASSAGTGVSEQYF.

V is TRBV18 and J is TRBJ1-2, with 9 bases lining up with TRBD1. From germline, CDR1 is KGHSH and CDR2 LQKENI. V shed 3 bases, J shed 2 bases, and the junction held 4 bases outside the gene matches. CDR3 size: 15 residues. CDR3 nucleotide sequence: TGTGCCAGCTCACCTTCCGGGACAGGGAACTATGGCTACACCTTC. Residues: CASSPSGTGNYGYTF.

The CDR3 reads CASSYRDNPNPQHF. The CDR3 region has the DNA TGTGCCAGCAGTTATAGGGACAACCCAAACCCCCAGCATTTT. The chain carries TRBV6-9 and TRBJ1-5; D might be TRBD1 (6 bases). The CDR3 totals 14 residues. Germline V CDR1 and CDR2: MNHGY, SVAAGI. V shed 2 bases and J shed 10 bases, with 15 bases lying between them.

The V and J genes are TRBV28 and TRBJ2-7, with 9 bases lining up with TRBD2. The germline CDR1 and CDR2 sequences are MDHEN and SYDVKM. J was trimmed by 5 bases and V by 9 bases; bases with no gene match: 11. The CDR3 spans 14 residues. CDR3 in DNA: TGTGCCAGTTCGTGGCGGGAGGGCCTCCACGAGCAGTACTTC. Amino acids: CASSWREGLHEQYF.

V and J are TRBV9 and TRBJ2-4; D possibly corresponds to TRBD2 (6 bases). V dropped 3 bases and J dropped 8 bases, with 21 bases sitting between them. The CDR3 covers 16 residues. Per the germline V gene, CDR1 is SGDLS and CDR2 is YYNGEE. The CDR3 spells CASSANPGLGLDIQYF. CDR3 nucleotides: TGTGCCAGCAGCGCCAACCCGGGACTCGGGCTGGACATTCAGTACTTC. The whole variable domain, remainder taken from reference TRBV9 and TRBJ2-4, is DSGVTQTPKHLITATGQRVTLRCSPRSGDLSVYWYQQSLDQGLQFLIQYYNGEERAKGNILERFSAQQFPDLHSELNLSSLELGDSALYFCASSANPGLGLDIQYFGAGTRLSVL.

This clone was seen only once. This chain joins TRBV5-4 and TRBJ2-3, with 7 bases lining up with TRBD2. The CDR3 has 15 residues. V shed 4 bases and J 4 bases; nucleotides not matched to a gene: 9. The germline V gene has CDR1 SGHNT and CDR2 YYREEE (reference sequence). The CDR3 DNA follows: TGTGCCAGCAGCCACCCCGGCGGGAGCGCAGATACGCAGTATTTT. Its translation is CASSHPGGSADTQYF.

CDR3 in DNA: TGCGCCAGCAGCGCACGGGAAACTGGGGCCAACGTCCTGACTTTC. Its translation is CASSARETGANVLTF. The V gene is TRBV5-1, the J gene TRBJ2-6, with D perhaps TRBD2 (5 bases). This CDR3 is 15 amino acids long. Germline V gene lookup returns CDR1 SGHRS and CDR2 YFSETQ. The V gene lost 4 bases and the J gene lost 2 bases, with 10 bases spanning the gap.

This clone was seen only a few times. The gene calls are TRBV5-1 and TRBJ1-6, with unresolved D. The CDR3 totals 14 residues. Germline V gives CDR1 SGHRS, CDR2 YFSETQ. V lost 5 bases, J lost 14 bases, and 20 bases lay in between. For the CDR3, the DNA is TGCGCCAGCAGATCTATAGACGTGGGAGAAGCCCTCCACTTT. This encodes CASRSIDVGEALHF.

This chain's CDR3 is CASSDRDHYEQYF. CDR3 DNA: TGTGCCAGTAGTGACCGGGACCACTACGAGCAGTACTTC. This rearrangement joins TRBV19 to TRBJ2-7; either TRBD1 or TRBD2 may fit D (5 bases each). Trimming cost V 5 bases and J 3 bases, with 11 bases left between them. Germline CDR1 is LNHDA and CDR2 is SQIVND (reference sequence). The CDR3 is 13 residues long.

The sample holds one count of this clone. V and J are TRBV6-4 and TRBJ1-6; D is undetermined. The V gene's germline CDR1 is MRHNA and CDR2 SNTAGT. The CDR3 extends over 11 amino acids. V was pared by 10 bases and J by 7 bases, with 8 bases between. CDR3 sequence (DNA): TGTGCCACCCCGGGCAATTCACCCCTCCACTTT. Translating gives CATPGNSPLHF.

The rearrangement uses TRBV6-1 and TRBJ2-3, with 8 bases fitting TRBD2. There are 16 residues in the CDR3. Trimming removed 2 bases from V and 5 bases from J; junction bases left unmatched: 9. Germline CDR1 reads MNHNS; CDR2 reads SASEGT. The CDR3 loop is CASSELPMLAGDTQYF. The CDR3 coding sequence is TGTGCCAGCAGTGAACTCCCAATGCTAGCGGGAGATACGCAGTATTTT.

The chain is built from TRBV28 and TRBJ2-1; 8 bases fit TRBD1. This CDR3 comprises 15 residues. The trim removed 5 bases at V and 9 bases at J, leaving 12 bases unmatched. Germline loops: CDR1 MDHEN, CDR2 SYDVKM. CDR3 sequence reads: CASSTGGLRSSEQFF. As DNA, the CDR3 is TGTGCCAGCAGTACAGGGGGACTGCGTTCGAGTGAGCAGTTCTTC.

This sequence joins TRBV2 and TRBJ1-5; D gene unclear. Looked up from germline, CDR1 is SNHLY and CDR2 is FYNNEI. The V and J ends lost 5 bases and 0 bases respectively, with 11 bases between them. CDR3 length: 15 amino acids. CDR3 protein: CASSYTDYSNQPQHF. The CDR3 DNA reads as TGTGCCAGCAGTTATACAGACTATAGCAATCAGCCCCAGCATTTT.

This sequence joins TRBV28 and TRBJ2-1; D not certain. V was pared by 2 bases and J by 9 bases, with 17 bases between. CDR3 length equals 15 residues. The germline gives CDR1 MDHEN, CDR2 SYDVKM. Written as DNA, the CDR3 is TGTGCCAGCAGTTTAAGGGCCGGCATACAAGGTGAGCAGTTCTTC. It translates to CASSLRAGIQGEQFF.

The chain couples TRBV7-9 to TRBJ2-7; tentatively, D is TRBD1 (5 bases). CDR1 is SEHNR and CDR2 is FQNEAQ in the germline V gene (reference sequence). V was cut by 1 base and J by 7 bases, with 14 bases left in between. The CDR3 covers 14 residues. CDR3 coding DNA: TGTGCCAGCAGCTTAGAGGGGTCCGTGGAGGAGCAGTACTTC. Protein: CASSLEGSVEEQYF.

V and J are TRBV28 and TRBJ2-7; 8 bases map to TRBD2. V shed 6 bases, J shed 1 base, and the junction held 14 bases outside the gene matches. This CDR3 has 17 amino acids. The germline CDR1 and CDR2 sequences are MDHEN and SYDVKM. The CDR3 here is CASSSFQGSGRSYEQYF. The DNA of the CDR3 is TGTGCCAGCAGCTCTTTTCAGGGAAGCGGGAGATCCTACGAGCAGTACTTC.

This chain uses TRBV28 with TRBJ1-3; unclear D gene. Trimming took 3 bases from V and 2 from J, leaving 8 bases between them. This CDR3 has 14 residues. Germline CDR1 and CDR2: MDHEN and SYDVKM. The chain's CDR3 is CASSFGGPGNTIYF. The CDR3 region has the DNA TGTGCCAGCAGTTTTGGTGGTCCTGGAAACACCATATATTTT.

The chain recombines TRBV11-2 with TRBJ1-5; D is ambiguous. The CDR3 has 15 amino acids. Per germline, CDR1 SGHAT and CDR2 FQNNGV. Between the trimmed V and J ends, which lost 1 base and 0 bases, there was a span of 7 bases. The CDR3 bases are TGTGCCAGCAGCTTAGGGGTGAATAGCAATCAGCCCCAGCATTTT. Translated: CASSLGVNSNQPQHF.

The chain carries TRBV9 and TRBJ1-1, with TRBD1 identical over 8 bases. CDR1 SGDLS and CDR2 YYNGEE come from the germline V gene. This CDR3 has 15 residues. Trimming removed 0 bases from V and 4 bases from J; junction bases left unmatched: 5. The CDR3 loop is CASSVVSGGGTEAFF. The CDR3 nucleotides are TGTGCCAGCAGCGTAGTCTCAGGGGGCGGCACTGAAGCTTTCTTT.